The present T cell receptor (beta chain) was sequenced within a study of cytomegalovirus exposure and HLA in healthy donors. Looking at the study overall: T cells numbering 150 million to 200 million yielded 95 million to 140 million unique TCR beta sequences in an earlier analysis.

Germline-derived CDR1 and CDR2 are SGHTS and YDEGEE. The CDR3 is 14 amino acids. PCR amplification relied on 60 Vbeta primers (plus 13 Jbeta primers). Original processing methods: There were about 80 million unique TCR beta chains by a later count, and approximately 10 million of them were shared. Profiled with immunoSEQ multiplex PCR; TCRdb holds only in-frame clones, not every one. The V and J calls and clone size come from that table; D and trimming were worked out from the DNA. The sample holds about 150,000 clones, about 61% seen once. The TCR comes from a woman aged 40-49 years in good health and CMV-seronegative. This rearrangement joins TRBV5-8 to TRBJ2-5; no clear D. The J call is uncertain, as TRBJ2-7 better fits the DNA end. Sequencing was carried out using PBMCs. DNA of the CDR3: TGTGCCAGCAGCCGTGGTACTTCAACCTACGAGCAGTACTTC. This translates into CASSRGTSTYEQYF.